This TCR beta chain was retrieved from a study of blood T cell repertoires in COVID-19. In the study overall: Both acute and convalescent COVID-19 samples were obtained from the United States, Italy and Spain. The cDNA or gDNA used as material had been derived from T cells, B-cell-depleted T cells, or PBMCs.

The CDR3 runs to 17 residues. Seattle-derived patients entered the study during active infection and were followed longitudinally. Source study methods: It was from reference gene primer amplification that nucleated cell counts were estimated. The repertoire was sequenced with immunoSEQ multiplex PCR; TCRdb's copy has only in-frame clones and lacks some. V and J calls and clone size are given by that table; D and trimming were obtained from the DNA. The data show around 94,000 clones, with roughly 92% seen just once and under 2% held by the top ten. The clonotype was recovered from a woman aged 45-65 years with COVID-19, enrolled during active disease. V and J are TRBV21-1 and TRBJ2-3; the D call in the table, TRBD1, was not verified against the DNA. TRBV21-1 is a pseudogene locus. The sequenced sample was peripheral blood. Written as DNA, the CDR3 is TGTGCCAGCAGCACTCAACTGACAGGGCGGGGCACAGATACGCAGTATTTT. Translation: CASSTQLTGRGTDTQYF.